What follows are 17 T cell receptor beta chains derived from one specimen sequenced in a study of shared clonotypes between healthy human individuals. TCRdb keeps only in-frame clones here, not all; method: immunoSEQ multiplex PCR. The table lists over 1.5 million clones, approximately 98% of them singletons. The sequenced sample was naive CD4+ T cells sorted from blood. Subset meaning: CD45RA+ positively selected. These receptor sequences come from a young man in good health.

CDR3 loop: CASSLRQARGNTIYF. The CDR3 region has the DNA TGTGCCAGCAGCTTGCGACAGGCGCGAGGAAACACCATATATTTT. This sequence joins TRBV11-2 and TRBJ1-3, with a weak D call TRBD1 (6 bases). Trimming stripped 3 bases from V and 4 bases from J, with 13 bases between. CDR3 length equals 15 residues. CDR1 and CDR2 (germline): SGHAT, FQNNGV.

This clone appeared once. This rearrangement joins TRBV11-3 to TRBJ2-1; tentative D call: TRBD1 (8 bases). Deletions cut 6 bases from V and 10 bases from J, with 22 bases between. CDR1 is SGHNT, CDR2 YENEEA, per germline. CDR3 size: 15 residues. CDR3 in DNA: TGTGCCAGCAGTCACAGGGGGGGTACCGGCACAGAGCAGTTCTTC. This sequence encodes CASSHRGGTGTEQFF.

This clone was seen a single time. This rearrangement joins TRBV7-9 to TRBJ2-2, with D possibly TRBD2 on 5 matching bases. This CDR3 is built from 12 residues. The germline gives CDR1 SEHNR, CDR2 FQNEAQ (reference sequence). DNA for the CDR3: TGTGCAGGACGGGGGAACACCGGGGAGCTGTTTTTT. Translation gives CAGRGNTGELFF.

The V call is TRBV21-1, the J call TRBJ1-5. TRBV21-1 is flagged as a pseudogene. The CDR3 consists of 18 residues. This CDR3 is CASSKEFRAADSNQPQHF. The CDR3 coding sequence is TGTGCCAGCAGCAAAGAGTTTCGGGCAGCCGATAGCAATCAGCCCCAGCATTTT.

The gene calls are TRBV5-1 and TRBJ2-1, with 13 bases lining up with TRBD2. The junction had 7 bases not matched to a gene; V was cut back by 4 bases and J by 9 bases. The germline CDR1 and CDR2 sequences are SGHRS and YFSETQ. The CDR3 extends over 15 amino acids. CDR3 sequence (DNA): TGCGCCAGCAGCCGGACTAGCGGGAGTGGGCGTGAGCAGTTCTTC. Protein: CASSRTSGSGREQFF.

The V gene is TRBV7-8, the J gene TRBJ1-3; D remains ambiguous. The length of the CDR3 is 15 residues. V gave up 1 base and J gave up 4 bases, with 11 bases separating them. The germline gives CDR1 SGHVS, CDR2 FQNEAQ. Written as DNA, the CDR3 is TGTGCCAGCAGCTTAGGTAGCCCGATAGGAAACACCATATATTTT. Its translation is CASSLGSPIGNTIYF.

The genes are TRBV5-1 and TRBJ2-5; 7 nucleotides agree with TRBD2. Germline CDR1 reads SGHRS; CDR2 reads YFSETQ. J was trimmed by 5 bases and V by 1 base; bases with no gene match: 14. The CDR3 contains 17 residues. The CDR3 coding sequence is TGCGCCAGCAGCTTGACTAGCGCCCTTATCGGGGGGGAGACCCAGTACTTC. This translates into CASSLTSALIGGETQYF.

The chain employs TRBV5-1 and TRBJ1-2; D not certain. V was shortened by 5 bases and J by 6 bases, with 20 bases between the two germline ends. This CDR3 has 15 amino acids. Germline V CDR1 and CDR2: SGHRS, YFSETQ. Here the CDR3 reads CASRLGWLGSDGYTF. The CDR3 bases are TGCGCCAGCAGGCTAGGGTGGCTAGGGTCTGATGGCTACACCTTC.

This chain links TRBV20-1 with TRBJ2-7; D not resolved. The CDR3 runs to 11 residues. The germline gives CDR1 DFQATT, CDR2 SNEGSKA (reference sequence). V shed 7 bases and J shed 3 bases, with 10 bases lying between them. CDR3 sequence reads: CSVTVNYEQYF. CDR3 in DNA: TGCAGTGTAACGGTTAACTACGAGCAGTACTTC.

The table lists this clone with a count of one. This chain uses TRBV19 with TRBJ1-1; 8 positions match TRBD1. This CDR3 contains 13 residues. CDR1 and CDR2 from the germline V gene are LNHDA and SQIVND (reference sequence). V lost 6 bases and J lost 4; bases outside the gene matches: 4. The CDR3 spells CASRDRGITEAFF. The CDR3 nucleotides read TGTGCCAGTAGAGACAGGGGAATCACTGAAGCTTTCTTT.

The chain recombines TRBV6-5 with TRBJ1-2; 7 bases are a match to TRBD1. This CDR3 spans 15 amino acids. V lost 2 bases to trimming and J lost 2 bases; unmatched junction nucleotides: 5. The germline CDR1 and CDR2 sequences are MNHEY and SVGAGI. In DNA, the CDR3 is TGTGCCAGCAGTTACGTGGACAGGACCAACTATGGCTACACCTTC. Its translation is CASSYVDRTNYGYTF.

This chain joins TRBV29-1 and TRBJ1-3; the match to TRBD1 covers 7 bases. With V trimmed by 6 bases and J by 8 bases, 22 bases remained unmatched. The CDR3 is 17 amino acids. From germline, CDR1 is SQVTM and CDR2 ANQGSEA. Written as DNA, the CDR3 is TGCAGCGTCAGGACAGGAACCACCTCGATTATGCGGTACACCATATATTTT. Its protein product is CSVRTGTTSIMRYTIYF. Drawing the rest from reference TRBV29-1 and TRBJ1-3, the complete variable domain is SAVISQKPSRDICQRGTSLTIQCQVDSQVTMMFWYRQQPGQSLTLIATANQGSEATYESGFVIDKFPISRPNLTFSTLTVSNMSPEDSSIYLCSVRTGTTSIMRYTIYFGEGSWLTVV.

The genes are TRBV14 and TRBJ2-7, with 12 bases identical to TRBD1. The CDR3 consists of 13 residues. CDR1 is SGHDN, CDR2 FVKESK, per germline. V trimming: 8 bases; J trimming: 3 bases; junction bases outside the gene matches: 2. The CDR3 DNA sequence: TGTGCCAGCGGGACAGGGGGCATCTACGAGCAGTACTTC. Its translation: CASGTGGIYEQYF.

The chain has TRBV5-5 and TRBJ2-2, with D possibly matching TRBD1 (5 bases). The V end lost 6 bases, the J end lost 3 bases, and 15 bases lay between the germline ends. CDR3 length: 15 amino acids. Germline CDR1 and CDR2: SGHKS and YYEKEE (reference sequence). The CDR3 coding sequence is TGTGCCAGCATTAGTTACAGGAGATACACCGGGGAGCTGTTTTTT. This translates into CASISYRRYTGELFF.

The genes are TRBV29-1 and TRBJ2-1; TRBD1 matches at 10 bases. The CDR3 is 18 amino acids. Germline trimming cut 3 bases from V and 0 bases from J; bases unmatched to any gene: 11. Germline lookup yields CDR1 SQVTM and CDR2 ANQGSEA. CDR3 sequence (DNA): TGCAGCGTTGAGGATAGACAGGGGGCTCTGGGCTCCTACAATGAGCAGTTCTTC. It is translated as CSVEDRQGALGSYNEQFF.

This rearrangement joins TRBV5-4 to TRBJ2-5; D is unresolved. The CDR3 loop spans 14 amino acids. V lost 4 bases and J 5 bases, leaving 15 bases between the germline ends. From germline, CDR1 is SGHNT and CDR2 YYREEE (reference sequence). The CDR3 protein is CASSLELVGETQYF. In nucleotides, the CDR3 is TGTGCCAGCAGCCTGGAATTGGTGGGGGAGACCCAGTACTTC.

This clone occurred once. Here the CDR3 DNA reads TGCAGCGTTGTTAGGACTACCTACAATGAGCAGTTCTTC. It specifies CSVVRTTYNEQFF. This chain links TRBV29-1 with TRBJ2-1; perhaps TRBD2 as D (6 bases). Between the trimmed V and J ends, which lost 4 bases and 2 bases, there was a span of 9 bases. The CDR3 length is 13 residues. Germline V gene data show CDR1 as SQVTM and CDR2 as ANQGSEA.